A selection of T cell receptor beta chains follows, all from one sample in a study of type 1 regulatory T cells. Using its own MiXCR run on the reads, TCRdb lists one record per CDR3 protein. The sample carries some 100,000 distinct CDR3 sequences, around 30% recorded once. The sequenced sample was CD4+ T cells, either the whole sample or a sorted fraction (not recorded which). These receptor sequences come from a human donor in good health. Each CDR3 is given with its conserved first and last residue. Fields, in order: CDR3 length, clone size, V gene, D gene, J gene, CDR3 DNA, CDR3 protein. D genes are given only for firm matches. Clone size is shown for a subset of rows, as once, few, many or a class of expanded clone.

length: 14; size: -; V: TRBV16; D: -; J: TRBJ2-5; DNA: TGTGCCAGCAGCCAATCAGCACCACAAGAGACCCAGTACTTC; CDR3: CASSQSAPQETQYF
length: 14; size: few; V: TRBV7-9; D: -; J: TRBJ2-3; DNA: TGTGCCAGCAGCTTCGGCGGGGCAGAAGATACGCAGTATTTT; CDR3: CASSFGGAEDTQYF
length: 13; size: -; V: TRBV5-1; D: -; J: TRBJ2-5; DNA: TGCGCCAGCAGCTTCAGGGAGCAAGAGACCCAGTACTTC; CDR3: CASSFREQETQYF
length: 18; size: -; V: TRBV7-9; D: TRBD2; J: TRBJ2-1; DNA: TGTGCCAGCAGCTGGCCCGGGACTAGCGGGAGGGCCCTGGATGAGCAGTTCTTC; CDR3: CASSWPGTSGRALDEQFF
length: 13; size: -; V: TRBV7-2; D: -; J: TRBJ2-7; DNA: TGTGCCAGCAGCCGTGCCGGGGTGGCCGGGCAGTACTTC; CDR3: CASSRAGVAGQYF
length: 13; size: -; V: TRBV20-1; D: -; J: TRBJ2-7; DNA: TGCAGTGCTAGAAAGGGTGTACCTAACGAGCAGTACTTC; CDR3: CSARKGVPNEQYF
length: 15; size: few; V: TRBV19; D: TRBD1; J: TRBJ2-3; DNA: TGTGCCAGTAGTAGACGACAGGGAACGACAGATACGCAGTATTTT; CDR3: CASSRRQGTTDTQYF
length: 12; size: -; V: TRBV11-2; D: -; J: TRBJ2-1; DNA: TGTGCCAGCCGGAGGGGGATCAATGAGCAGTTCTTC; CDR3: CASRRGINEQFF
length: 16; size: many; V: TRBV5-1; D: TRBD2; J: TRBJ2-5; DNA: TGCGCCAGCAGCATGGGACTAGCGGGTAACCAAGAGACCCAGTACTTC; CDR3: CASSMGLAGNQETQYF
length: 13; size: -; V: TRBV7-2; D: -; J: TRBJ2-7; DNA: TGTGCCAGCAGCCCGGGGGCCGGTTACGAGCAGTACTTC; CDR3: CASSPGAGYEQYF
length: 14; size: -; V: TRBV5-1; D: TRBD1; J: TRBJ2-7; DNA: TGCGCCAGCAGTTACCGGGACAGGGACTACGAGCAGTACTTC; CDR3: CASSYRDRDYEQYF
length: 14; size: -; V: TRBV20-1; D: TRBD1; J: TRBJ1-4; DNA: TGCAGTGCTTTGAGGAGGACAGGGGATGAAAAACTGTTTTTT; CDR3: CSALRRTGDEKLFF
length: 14; size: -; V: TRBV20-1; D: -; J: TRBJ1-5; DNA: TGCAGTGCTAGGGATGCTAGGGGCAATCAGCCCCAGCATTTT; CDR3: CSARDARGNQPQHF
length: 17; size: -; V: TRBV4-1; D: TRBD2; J: TRBJ2-5; DNA: TGCGCCAGCAGCCAAGACCCCACTAGCGACTCACAAGAGACCCAGTACTTC; CDR3: CASSQDPTSDSQETQYF
length: 14; size: once; V: TRBV12-3/TRBV12-4; D: -; J: TRBJ2-3; DNA: TGTGCCAGCAGTTTCGGCCCGTATTCAGATACGCAGTATTTT; CDR3: CASSFGPYSDTQYF
length: 16; size: -; V: TRBV20-1; D: -; J: TRBJ2-4; DNA: TGCAGTGCGGGGCACTGGGAGTCGTCTCCCAAAAACATTCAGTACTTC; CDR3: CSAGHWESSPKNIQYF
length: 19; size: -; V: TRBV18; D: TRBD2; J: TRBJ2-2; DNA: TGTGCCAGCTCACCACTTACACCGGGACTAGCGGGAGTGACCGGGGAGCTGTTTTTT; CDR3: CASSPLTPGLAGVTGELFF
length: 14; size: -; V: TRBV6-5; D: -; J: TRBJ2-7; DNA: TGTGCCAGCAGTCGGCAGTACACTTCCTACGAGCAGTACTTC; CDR3: CASSRQYTSYEQYF
length: 19; size: -; V: TRBV7-2; D: -; J: TRBJ2-7; DNA: TGTGCCAGCAGCTACATAAAGCTTCGGGCGACTCGACTCTCCTACGAGCAGTACTTC; CDR3: CASSYIKLRATRLSYEQYF
length: 15; size: -; V: TRBV6-1; D: -; J: TRBJ1-5; DNA: TGTGCCAGCAGTCCTCTGGCCAGGTTCAATCAGCCCCAGCATTTT; CDR3: CASSPLARFNQPQHF
length: 16; size: -; V: TRBV12-3/TRBV12-4; D: TRBD1; J: TRBJ2-7; DNA: TGTGCCAGCAGTTTAGGAGTCGGACAGGGCTCTAACGAGCAGTACTTC; CDR3: CASSLGVGQGSNEQYF
length: 13; size: -; V: TRBV14; D: -; J: TRBJ2-5; DNA: TGTGCCACCGGGGACGGCTACCAAGAGACCCAGTACTTC; CDR3: CATGDGYQETQYF
length: 17; size: -; V: TRBV11-2; D: -; J: TRBJ2-3; DNA: TGTGCCAGCAGCTTCGGGGTCGGGGACCCAAGCGCAGATACGCAGTATTTT; CDR3: CASSFGVGDPSADTQYF
length: 15; size: -; V: TRBV11-2; D: -; J: TRBJ1-5; DNA: TGTGCCAGCAGCTTAGCTGGGTATAGCAATCAGCCCCAGCATTTT; CDR3: CASSLAGYSNQPQHF
length: 14; size: few; V: TRBV25-1; D: -; J: TRBJ2-1; DNA: TGTGCCAGCAGTCCTCAGGGGGGAAGGAATGAGCAGTTCTTC; CDR3: CASSPQGGRNEQFF
length: 18; size: once; V: TRBV7-2; D: TRBD2; J: TRBJ2-4; DNA: TGTGCCAGCAGCCCCCGACTAGCCGTGGGAGTCGACAAAAACACTCAGTACTTC; CDR3: CASSPRLAVGVDKNTQYF
length: 16; size: few; V: TRBV7-2; D: TRBD2; J: TRBJ2-7; DNA: TGTGCCAGCAGCCTTCGGACTAGCGGGATAATCTACGAGCAGTACTTC; CDR3: CASSLRTSGIIYEQYF
length: 13; size: -; V: TRBV5-1; D: -; J: TRBJ1-2; DNA: TGCGCCAGCAGCTTGGACGGAAACTATGGCTACACCTTC; CDR3: CASSLDGNYGYTF
length: 16; size: few; V: TRBV10-3; D: TRBD1; J: TRBJ1-2; DNA: TGTGCCATCAGCCTCACGGGACAGGGGGTTCGTTATGGCTACACCTTC; CDR3: CAISLTGQGVRYGYTF
length: 18; size: -; V: TRBV19; D: TRBD2; J: TRBJ2-1; DNA: TGTGCCAGTAGTCGTAGCGGGGCAAATGGGCGGATCTACAATGAGCAGTTCTTC; CDR3: CASSRSGANGRIYNEQFF
length: 14; size: once; V: TRBV7-2; D: -; J: TRBJ2-3; DNA: TGTGCCAGCAGCTCGGGACCAGACACAGATACGCAGTATTTT; CDR3: CASSSGPDTDTQYF
length: 14; size: -; V: TRBV5-1; D: -; J: TRBJ2-2; DNA: TGCGCCAGCAGCCCCTTCGATGAGACCGGGGAGCTGTTTTTT; CDR3: CASSPFDETGELFF
length: 16; size: -; V: TRBV2; D: TRBD2; J: TRBJ2-1; DNA: TGTGCCAGCAGTGACCTAGCGGGAGGCCTATTGAATGAGCAGTTCTTC; CDR3: CASSDLAGGLLNEQFF
length: 15; size: many; V: TRBV5-1; D: -; J: TRBJ1-6; DNA: TGCGCCAGCAGCCCGAGCCCAATGGGGAATTCACCCCTCCACTTT; CDR3: CASSPSPMGNSPLHF
length: 12; size: -; V: TRBV29-1; D: TRBD1; J: TRBJ1-1; DNA: TGCAGCGTTCACAGGGGGGGCACTGAAGCTTTCTTT; CDR3: CSVHRGGTEAFF
length: 15; size: -; V: TRBV3-1; D: -; J: TRBJ2-7; DNA: TGTGCCAGCAGCCAAGGAGTGACAGTTCCTCTTGGGCAGTACTTC; CDR3: CASSQGVTVPLGQYF
length: 17; size: few; V: TRBV7-9; D: TRBD2; J: TRBJ2-2; DNA: TGTGCCAGCAGCTCTACTAGCGGGAGGGCCATATCCGGGGAGCTGTTTTTT; CDR3: CASSSTSGRAISGELFF
length: 15; size: -; V: TRBV12-5; D: -; J: TRBJ2-2; DNA: TGTGCTAGTGGTTTGGTACTTGGGATCCCCGGGGAGCTGTTTTTT; CDR3: CASGLVLGIPGELFF
length: 12; size: few; V: TRBV20-1; D: -; J: TRBJ2-1; DNA: TGCAGTGCGGCTAAGGGGCTCGGTGAGCAGTTCTTC; CDR3: CSAAKGLGEQFF
length: 15; size: -; V: TRBV20-1; D: TRBD2; J: TRBJ2-2; DNA: TGCAGTGCTAGAGTCACTAGCGGGTACACCGGGGAGCTGTTTTTT; CDR3: CSARVTSGYTGELFF
length: 14; size: few; V: TRBV6-2/TRBV6-3; D: -; J: TRBJ2-5; DNA: TGTGCCAGCAGTTTCCTACAGGGTGGAGAGACCCAGTACTTC; CDR3: CASSFLQGGETQYF
length: 15; size: -; V: TRBV4-1; D: -; J: TRBJ1-1; DNA: TGCGCCAGCAGCCAAGATTCCAGACTGAACACTGAAGCTTTCTTT; CDR3: CASSQDSRLNTEAFF
length: 17; size: -; V: TRBV15; D: TRBD2; J: TRBJ2-1; DNA: TGTGCCACCAGCAGGACTAGCGGGAGTATCGCATACAATGAGCAGTTCTTC; CDR3: CATSRTSGSIAYNEQFF
length: 14; size: many; V: TRBV10-3; D: -; J: TRBJ2-5; DNA: TGTGCCATCAGTGAGCGGGGGGCCCAAGAGACCCAGTACTTC; CDR3: CAISERGAQETQYF
length: 12; size: -; V: TRBV7-3; D: -; J: TRBJ2-1; DNA: TGTGCCAGCAGCCTCCAGGGGCATGAGCAGTTCTTC; CDR3: CASSLQGHEQFF